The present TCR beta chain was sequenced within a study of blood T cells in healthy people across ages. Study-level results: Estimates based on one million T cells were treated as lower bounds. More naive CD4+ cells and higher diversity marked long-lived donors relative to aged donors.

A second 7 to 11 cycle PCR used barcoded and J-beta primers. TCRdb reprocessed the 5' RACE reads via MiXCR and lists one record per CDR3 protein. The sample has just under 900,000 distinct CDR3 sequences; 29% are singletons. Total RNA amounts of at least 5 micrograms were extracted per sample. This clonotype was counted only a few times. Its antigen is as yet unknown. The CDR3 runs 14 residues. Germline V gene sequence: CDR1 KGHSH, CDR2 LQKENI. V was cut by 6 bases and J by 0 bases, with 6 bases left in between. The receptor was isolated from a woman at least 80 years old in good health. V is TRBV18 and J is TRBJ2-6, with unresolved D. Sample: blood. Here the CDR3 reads CASSADSGANVLTF. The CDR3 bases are TGTGCCAGCTCGGCCGACTCTGGGGCCAACGTCCTGACTTTC.